Below are 10 T cell receptor beta chains sequenced from a single sample in a study of shared clonotypes between healthy human individuals. The naive CD8 population came from CD45RO-negative cells selected for CCR7, without terminally differentiated effector memory CD45RA+ cells. This table comes from immunoSEQ multiplex PCR, and its TCRdb copy is limited to in-frame clones, with some not included. The sample consists of hundreds of thousands of clones, about 90% of them appearing once. Sequenced material: naive CD8+ T cells sorted from blood. The receptors originated from a man younger than 40 in good health.

This CDR3 is CASSSDQYTDTQYF. Written as DNA, the CDR3 is TGTGCCAGCAGTTCCGACCAATACACAGATACGCAGTATTTT. The gene calls are TRBV27 and TRBJ2-3; no definite D call. V was pared by 4 bases and J by 2 bases, with 10 bases between. CDR3 size: 14 residues. Germline CDR1 is MNHEY and CDR2 is SMNVEV (reference sequence).

In its sample, this clone was seen once. Distinct nucleotide sequences in the sample also encode this CDR3. V is TRBV27 and J is TRBJ2-5; D may correspond to TRBD1 or TRBD2 (6 bases each). Germline CDR1 MNHEY, CDR2 SMNVEV (reference sequence). Deletions cut 1 base from V and 2 bases from J, with 8 bases between. The CDR3 length is 14 residues. The CDR3 sequence: CASSLLGGQETQYF. DNA of the CDR3: TGTGCCAGCAGTTTATTAGGGGGGCAAGAGACCCAGTACTTC.

The chain couples TRBV28 to TRBJ2-5; D unclear. Germline V CDR1 and CDR2: MDHEN, SYDVKM. The V end lost 5 bases, the J end lost 5 bases, and 9 bases lay between the germline ends. CDR3 length equals 12 residues. CDR3 loop: CASSPWTETQYF. The CDR3 DNA sequence: TGTGCCAGCAGTCCCTGGACGGAGACCCAGTACTTC.

V and J are TRBV4-1 and TRBJ1-1; no clear D gene. Germline V lookup: CDR1 MGHRA, CDR2 YSYEKL. The CDR3 is made up of 13 amino acids. With 5 bases removed from V and 1 base from J, the gap between germline ends came to 8 bases. DNA of the CDR3: TGCGCCAGCAGCTACGACCCGAACACTGAAGCTTTCTTT. It yields the protein CASSYDPNTEAFF.

J is TRBJ2-7 and V is TRBV6-5, with D hard to call. The CDR3 runs to 14 residues. The germline V gene has CDR1 MNHEY and CDR2 SVGAGI. V lost 6 bases and J lost 5, with 17 bases in between. The DNA of the CDR3 is TGTGCCAGCAGCCCCCCATACGGATTCAACGAGCAGTACTTC. This encodes CASSPPYGFNEQYF.

V is TRBV13 and J is TRBJ2-2; maybe TRBD1 (5 bases). The CDR3 has 17 amino acids. V was trimmed by 8 bases and J by 2 bases, leaving 21 bases between them. Germline V CDR1 and CDR2: PRHDT, FYEKMQ (reference sequence). The CDR3 reads CASGKGIEGPNTGELFF. In DNA form, the CDR3 reads TGTGCCAGCGGCAAGGGGATCGAAGGCCCCAACACCGGGGAGCTGTTTTTT.

The chain employs TRBV6-6 and TRBJ2-1; D not resolved. The ends were cut back, 0 bases at V and 9 bases at J, with 12 bases in the middle. This CDR3 contains 14 residues. Germline CDR1 and CDR2: MNHNY and SVGAGI (reference sequence). For the CDR3, the DNA is TGTGCCAGCAGTTACTCGAAGACTTTAACTGAGCAGTTCTTC. Translation gives CASSYSKTLTEQFF.

The table lists this clone with a few counts. V is TRBV7-9 and J is TRBJ2-7; the D gene is possibly TRBD2 (6 bases). Trimming took 5 bases from V and 3 from J, leaving 8 bases between them. Germline CDR1 and CDR2: SEHNR and FQNEAQ (reference sequence). The CDR3 is 12 amino acids. DNA of the CDR3: TGTGCCAGCAGCGCGGGAAACTACGAGCAGTACTTC. Residues: CASSAGNYEQYF. The variable domain in full, completed from reference TRBV7-9 and TRBJ2-7, reads DTGVSQNPRHKITKRGQNVTFRCDPISEHNRLYWYRQTLGQGPEFLTYFQNEAQLEKSRLLSDRFSAERPKGSFSTLEIQRTEQGDSAMYLCASSAGNYEQYFGPGTRLTVT.

The CDR3 protein is CASSLNRAYEQYF. The CDR3 bases are TGCGCCAGCAGCTTGAATCGAGCCTACGAGCAGTACTTC. This chain connects TRBV5-1 to TRBJ2-7; D is undetermined. V was pared by 1 base and J by 2 bases, with 7 bases between. Germline values: CDR1 SGHRS, CDR2 YFSETQ. The CDR3 length is 13 residues.

The rearrangement uses TRBV7-8 and TRBJ1-2; 9 nucleotides agree with TRBD1. Trimming at V came to 5 bases and at J to 0 bases, leaving 10 bases not matched to a gene. This CDR3 contains 17 residues. Germline V gives CDR1 SGHVS, CDR2 FQNEAQ. Here the CDR3 reads CASSPLSQGAANYGYTF. CDR3 DNA: TGTGCCAGCAGCCCCCTTTCACAGGGGGCAGCTAACTATGGCTACACCTTC.